This TCR beta chain was observed in a study of identifying expanded T cells in peripheral blood. Study-level findings and limits: Clone count variance between approximately two-week samples rose with total template count. About 1.2 clones differed between technical replicates, versus approximately 16 and 19 over time.

Collection occurred without any documented infections or immune events in donors. Worth noting for this clone: Its antigen is currently unknown.

Trimming took 2 bases from V and 7 from J, leaving 11 bases between them. Per germline, CDR1 MNHNS and CDR2 SASEGT. The CDR3 length is 13 residues. Here immunoSEQ multiplex PCR was the method, and the copy in TCRdb shows in-frame clones only, minus some. The sample gives around 120,000 clones, roughly 80% of which show up once; 3.3% is in the top ten. The chain recombines TRBV6-1 with TRBJ1-1; no definite D call. The sequencing sample was made of blood. The sequence came from a person between 18 and 75 years old in good health. CDR3 nucleotide sequence: TGTGCCAGCAGTGAAAGAGTGAAGGGTGAAGCTTTCTTT. This codes for CASSERVKGEAFF.